This TCR beta chain was found in a study of T cell responses to AZD1222 COVID-19 vaccine. General observations from the study: No repertoire was sampled before or during the peak T cell response, only after it. In a largely white British group with more females than males, clonal diversity was possibly underestimated.

Clones were sequenced by immunoSEQ multiplex PCR, and TCRdb holds only the in-frame ones, with some missing. The sample lists about 130,000 clones; roughly 90% were seen once. V lost 1 base and J lost 5, with 11 bases in between. The CDR3 consists of 14 residues. Germline V gene sequence: CDR1 MNHNS, CDR2 SASEGT. Of note for this clone: Its antigen is still unknown.

The chain recombines TRBV6-1 with TRBJ1-2; possible D gene TRBD1, 6 bases. The sequenced sample was peripheral blood, obtained 28 days after the second AZD1222 dose. The origin of this receptor is an adult who received the AZD1222 COVID-19 vaccine. Here the CDR3 DNA reads TGTGCCAGCAGTGAAGGCAGGGGAATTTATGGCTACACCTTC. This encodes CASSEGRGIYGYTF.